This T cell receptor beta chain was obtained from a study of blood T cells in healthy people across ages. Study-wide results and limits: Among long-lived donors, naive CD4+ cells were more numerous and diversity higher than in aged donors.

With a J-beta primer mix and a sample-barcoded 5' primer, a second PCR ran 7 to 11 cycles. Via MiXCR, TCRdb re-called the 5' RACE reads, giving one row per CDR3 protein. The data contain about 1.8 million distinct CDR3 sequences, 49% of them singletons. Regarding this clonotype: Antigen unknown.

The CDR3 contains 13 residues. Trimming took off 6 bases at V and 0 bases at J, with 7 bases between the two ends. Germline V lookup: CDR1 MNHEY, CDR2 SVGAGI. This TCR was sampled from a woman aged 35 to 49 in good health. The material sequenced was blood. The chain couples TRBV6-5 to TRBJ2-3, with unresolved D. The DNA for the CDR3 is TGTGCCAGCAGATGGATCAGCACAGATACGCAGTATTTT. It is translated as CASRWISTDTQYF.